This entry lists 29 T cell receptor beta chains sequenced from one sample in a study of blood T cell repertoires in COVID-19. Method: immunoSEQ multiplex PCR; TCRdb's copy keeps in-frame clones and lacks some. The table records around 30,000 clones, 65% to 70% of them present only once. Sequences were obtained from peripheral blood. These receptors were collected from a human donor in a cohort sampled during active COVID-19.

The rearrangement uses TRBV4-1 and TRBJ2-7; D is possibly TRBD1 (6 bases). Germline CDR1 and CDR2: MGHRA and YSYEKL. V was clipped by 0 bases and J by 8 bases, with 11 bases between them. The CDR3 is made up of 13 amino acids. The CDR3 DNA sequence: TGCGCCAGCAGCCAAGACACCGGACAGAAGCAGTACTTC. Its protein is CASSQDTGQKQYF.

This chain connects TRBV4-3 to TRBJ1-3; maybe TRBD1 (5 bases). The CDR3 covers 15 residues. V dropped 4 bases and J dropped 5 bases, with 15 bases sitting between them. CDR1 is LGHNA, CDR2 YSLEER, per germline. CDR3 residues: CASSLHPGLRNTIYF. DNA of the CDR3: TGCGCCAGCAGCCTCCACCCGGGACTGAGAAACACCATATATTTT.

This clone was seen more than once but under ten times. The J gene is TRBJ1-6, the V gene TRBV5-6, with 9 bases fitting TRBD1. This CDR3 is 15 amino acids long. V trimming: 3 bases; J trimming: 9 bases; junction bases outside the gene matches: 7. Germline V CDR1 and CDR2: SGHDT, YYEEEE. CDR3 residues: CASSSETGGSSPLHF. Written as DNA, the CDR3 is TGTGCCAGCAGCTCAGAAACAGGGGGCTCTTCACCCCTCCACTTT.

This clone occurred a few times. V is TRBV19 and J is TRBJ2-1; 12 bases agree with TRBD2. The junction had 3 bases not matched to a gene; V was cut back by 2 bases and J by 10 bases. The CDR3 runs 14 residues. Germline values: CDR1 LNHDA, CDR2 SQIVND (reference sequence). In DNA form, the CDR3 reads TGTGCCAGTAGTATACTAGCGGGAGGGGGGGAGCAGTTCTTC. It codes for CASSILAGGGEQFF. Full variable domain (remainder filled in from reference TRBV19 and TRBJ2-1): DGGITQSPKYLFRKEGQNVTLSCEQNLNHDAMYWYRQDPGQGLRLIYYSQIVNDFQKGDIAEGYSVSREKKESFPLTVTSAQKNPTAFYLCASSILAGGGEQFFGPGTRLTVL.

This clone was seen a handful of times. CDR3 coding DNA: TGTGCCAGCTCACCAACTGGACTAGCGGGAGAAAATGAGCAGTTCTTC. Translating gives CASSPTGLAGENEQFF. The chain combines TRBV18 with TRBJ2-1; 13 bases are shared with TRBD2. The V gene's germline CDR1 is KGHSH and CDR2 LQKENI. The CDR3 runs 16 residues. Trimming at V came to 2 bases and at J to 7 bases, leaving 5 bases not matched to a gene.

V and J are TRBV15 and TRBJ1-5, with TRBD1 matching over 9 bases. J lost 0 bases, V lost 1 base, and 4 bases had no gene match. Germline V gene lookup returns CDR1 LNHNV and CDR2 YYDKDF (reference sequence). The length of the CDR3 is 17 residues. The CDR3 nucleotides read TGTGCCACCAGCAGAGGGACAGGGGATTATAGCAATCAGCCCCAGCATTTT. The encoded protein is CATSRGTGDYSNQPQHF.

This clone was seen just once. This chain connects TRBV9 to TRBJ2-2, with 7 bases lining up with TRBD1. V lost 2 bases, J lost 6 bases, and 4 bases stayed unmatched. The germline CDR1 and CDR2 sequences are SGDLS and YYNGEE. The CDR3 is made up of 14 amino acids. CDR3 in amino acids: CASSVVQGAGELFF. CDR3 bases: TGTGCCAGCAGCGTTGTGCAGGGGGCCGGGGAGCTGTTTTTT.

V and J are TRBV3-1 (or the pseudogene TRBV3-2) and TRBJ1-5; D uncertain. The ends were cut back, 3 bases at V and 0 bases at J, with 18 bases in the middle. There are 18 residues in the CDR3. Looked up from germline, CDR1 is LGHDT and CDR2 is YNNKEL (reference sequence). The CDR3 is CASSQKPPLQTSNQPQHF. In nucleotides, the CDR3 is TGTGCCAGCAGCCAGAAACCCCCGCTACAGACTAGCAATCAGCCCCAGCATTTT.

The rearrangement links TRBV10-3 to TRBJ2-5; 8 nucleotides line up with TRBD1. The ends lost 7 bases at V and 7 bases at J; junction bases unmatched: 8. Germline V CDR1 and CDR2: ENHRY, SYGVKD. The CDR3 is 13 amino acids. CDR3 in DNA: TGTGCCATCACTCCGGACAGGGCTGGGACCCAGTACTTC. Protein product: CAITPDRAGTQYF.

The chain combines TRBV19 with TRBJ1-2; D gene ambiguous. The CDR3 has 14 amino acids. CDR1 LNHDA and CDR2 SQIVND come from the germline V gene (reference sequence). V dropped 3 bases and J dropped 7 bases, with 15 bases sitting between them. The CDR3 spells CASSIRRLGSGYTF. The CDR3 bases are TGTGCCAGTAGTATCCGCAGGCTGGGTAGTGGCTACACCTTC.

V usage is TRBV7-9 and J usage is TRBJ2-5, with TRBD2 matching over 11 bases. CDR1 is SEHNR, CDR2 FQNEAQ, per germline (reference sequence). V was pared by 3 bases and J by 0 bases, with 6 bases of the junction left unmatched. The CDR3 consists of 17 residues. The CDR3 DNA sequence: TGTGCCAGCAGCTTGGGCCTAGCGGGAGGTAACCAAGAGACCCAGTACTTC. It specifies CASSLGLAGGNQETQYF.

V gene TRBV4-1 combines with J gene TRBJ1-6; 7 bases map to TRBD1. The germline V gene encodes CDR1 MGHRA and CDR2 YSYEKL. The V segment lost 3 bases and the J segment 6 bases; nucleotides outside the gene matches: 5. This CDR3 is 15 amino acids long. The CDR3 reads CASSQEGQVNSPLHF. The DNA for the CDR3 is TGCGCCAGCAGCCAGGAAGGACAGGTTAATTCACCCCTCCACTTT.

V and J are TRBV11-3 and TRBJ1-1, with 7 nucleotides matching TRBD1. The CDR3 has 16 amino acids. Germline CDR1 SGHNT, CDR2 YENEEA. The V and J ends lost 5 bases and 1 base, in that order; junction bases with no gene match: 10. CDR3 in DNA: TGTGCCAGCAGCCTTCACACAGGGGTAAGGAACACTGAAGCTTTCTTT. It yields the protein CASSLHTGVRNTEAFF.

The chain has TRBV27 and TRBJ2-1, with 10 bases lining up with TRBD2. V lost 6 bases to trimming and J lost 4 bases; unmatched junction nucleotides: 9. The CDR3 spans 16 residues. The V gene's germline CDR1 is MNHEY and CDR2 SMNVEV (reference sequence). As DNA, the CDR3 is TGTGCCAGCAGAGCCCTAGCGGGGGCTTTTTACAATGAGCAGTTCTTC. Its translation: CASRALAGAFYNEQFF.

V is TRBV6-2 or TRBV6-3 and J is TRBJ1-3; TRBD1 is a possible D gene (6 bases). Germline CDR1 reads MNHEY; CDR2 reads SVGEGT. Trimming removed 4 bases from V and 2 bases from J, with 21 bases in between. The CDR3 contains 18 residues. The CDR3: CASSSRGGVRGTGNTIYF. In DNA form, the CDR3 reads TGTGCCAGCAGTTCGAGAGGGGGAGTGCGTGGTACTGGAAACACCATATATTTT.

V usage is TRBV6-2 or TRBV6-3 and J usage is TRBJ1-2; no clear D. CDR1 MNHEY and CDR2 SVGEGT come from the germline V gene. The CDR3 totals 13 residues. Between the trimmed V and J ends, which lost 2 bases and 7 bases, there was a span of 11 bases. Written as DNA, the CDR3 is TGTGCCAGCAGTTACGTGGAGAGCGGTGGCTACACCTTC. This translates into CASSYVESGGYTF.

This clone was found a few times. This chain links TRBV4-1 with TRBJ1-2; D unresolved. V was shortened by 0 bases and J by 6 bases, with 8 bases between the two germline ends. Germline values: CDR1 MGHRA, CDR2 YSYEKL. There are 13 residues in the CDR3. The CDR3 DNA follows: TGCGCCAGCAGCCAAGACCTAGGAGATGGCTACACCTTC. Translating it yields CASSQDLGDGYTF.

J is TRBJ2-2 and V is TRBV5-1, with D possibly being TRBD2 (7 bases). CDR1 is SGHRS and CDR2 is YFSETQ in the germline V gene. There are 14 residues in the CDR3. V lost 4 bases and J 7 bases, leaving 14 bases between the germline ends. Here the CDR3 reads CASSDGGGGGELFF. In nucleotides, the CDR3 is TGCGCCAGCAGCGACGGCGGGGGCGGCGGGGAGCTGTTTTTT.

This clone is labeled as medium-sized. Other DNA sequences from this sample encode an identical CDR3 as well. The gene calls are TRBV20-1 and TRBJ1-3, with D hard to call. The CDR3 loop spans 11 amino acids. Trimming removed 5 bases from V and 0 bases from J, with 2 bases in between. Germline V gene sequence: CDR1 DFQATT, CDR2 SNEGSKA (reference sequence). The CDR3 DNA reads TGCAGTGCTCTCTCTGGAAACACCATATATTTT. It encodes CSALSGNTIYF.

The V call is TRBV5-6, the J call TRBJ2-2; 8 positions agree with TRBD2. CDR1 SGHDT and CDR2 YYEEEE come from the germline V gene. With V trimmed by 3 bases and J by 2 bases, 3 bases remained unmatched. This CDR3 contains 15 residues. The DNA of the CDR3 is TGTGCCAGCAGCTCAAGCGGGGGAAACACCGGGGAGCTGTTTTTT. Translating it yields CASSSSGGNTGELFF.

The CDR3 here is CASSPDRGHEQYF. CDR3 sequence (DNA): TGTGCCAGCAGCCCGGACAGGGGGCATGAGCAGTACTTC. This chain links TRBV4-2 with TRBJ2-7; 11 positions agree with TRBD1. The J segment lost 7 bases and the V segment lost 4 bases, leaving 3 bases of the junction unmatched. Germline CDR1 reads LGHNA; CDR2 reads YNFKEQ. The CDR3 is 13 residues long.

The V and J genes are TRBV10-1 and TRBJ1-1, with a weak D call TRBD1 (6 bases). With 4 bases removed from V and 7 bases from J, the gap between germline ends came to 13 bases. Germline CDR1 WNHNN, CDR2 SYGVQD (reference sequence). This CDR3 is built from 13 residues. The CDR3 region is CASSVSGTSEAFF. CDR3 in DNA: TGCGCCAGCAGTGTCTCCGGGACAAGTGAAGCTTTCTTT.

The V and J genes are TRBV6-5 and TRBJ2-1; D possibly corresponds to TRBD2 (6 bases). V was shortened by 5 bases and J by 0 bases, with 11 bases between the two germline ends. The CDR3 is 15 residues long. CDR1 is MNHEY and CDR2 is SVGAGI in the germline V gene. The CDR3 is CASSSQTSSYNEQFF. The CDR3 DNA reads TGTGCCAGCAGTAGTCAGACTAGCTCCTACAATGAGCAGTTCTTC.

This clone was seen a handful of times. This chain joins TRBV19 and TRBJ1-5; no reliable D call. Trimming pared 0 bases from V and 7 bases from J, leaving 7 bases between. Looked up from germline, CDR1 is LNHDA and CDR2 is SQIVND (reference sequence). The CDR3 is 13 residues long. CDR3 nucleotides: TGTGCCAGTAGTATAGATCCCCAACAGCCCCAGCATTTT. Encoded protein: CASSIDPQQPQHF.

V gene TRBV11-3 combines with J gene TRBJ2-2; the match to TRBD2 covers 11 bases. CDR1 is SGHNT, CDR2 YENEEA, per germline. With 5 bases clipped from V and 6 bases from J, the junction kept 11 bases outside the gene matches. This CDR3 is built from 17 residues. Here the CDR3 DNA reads TGTGCCAGCAGCCAAGTGGCTAGCGGGGGGATCTCCGGGGAGCTGTTTTTT. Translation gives CASSQVASGGISGELFF.

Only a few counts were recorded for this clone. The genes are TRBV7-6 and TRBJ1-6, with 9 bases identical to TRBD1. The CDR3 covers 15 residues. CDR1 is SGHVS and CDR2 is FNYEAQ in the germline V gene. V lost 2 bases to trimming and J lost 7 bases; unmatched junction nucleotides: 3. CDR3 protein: CASSLTGGVNSPLHF. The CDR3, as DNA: TGTGCCAGCAGCTTAACAGGGGGCGTGAATTCACCCCTCCACTTT.

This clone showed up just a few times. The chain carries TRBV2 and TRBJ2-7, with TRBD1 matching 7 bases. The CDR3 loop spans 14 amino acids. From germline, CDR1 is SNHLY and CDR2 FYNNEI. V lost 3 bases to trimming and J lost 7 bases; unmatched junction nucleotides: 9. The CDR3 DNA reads TGTGCCAGCAGTGAGGGGACAGTGGCTCCAGAGCAGTACTTC. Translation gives CASSEGTVAPEQYF. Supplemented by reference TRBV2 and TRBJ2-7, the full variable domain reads EPEVTQTPSHQVTQMGQEVILRCVPISNHLYFYWYRQILGQKVEFLVSFYNNEISEKSEIFDDQFSVERPDGSNFTLKIRSTKLEDSAMYFCASSEGTVAPEQYFGPGTRLTVT.

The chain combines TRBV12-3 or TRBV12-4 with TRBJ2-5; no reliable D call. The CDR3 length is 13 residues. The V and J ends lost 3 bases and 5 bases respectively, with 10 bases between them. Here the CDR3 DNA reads TGTGCCAGCAGTTTTCCGAACAAGGAGACCCAGTACTTC. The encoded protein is CASSFPNKETQYF.

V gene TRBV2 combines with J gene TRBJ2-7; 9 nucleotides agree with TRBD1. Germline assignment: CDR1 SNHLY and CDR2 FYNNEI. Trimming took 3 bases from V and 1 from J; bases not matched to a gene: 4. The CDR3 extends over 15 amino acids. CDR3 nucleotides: TGTGCCAGCAGTGAGGGGACAGGGAGTTCCTACGAGCAGTACTTC. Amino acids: CASSEGTGSSYEQYF.